The rows below give T cell receptor beta chains drawn from one sample of a study of identical twins. A single record per CDR3 protein comes from TCRdb applying MiXCR to the 5' RACE reads. The sample records 700,000 to 950,000 distinct CDR3 sequences, approximately 13% being singletons. Separately, the same data were catalogued under a study of yellow fever vaccine responses in identical twins.

The sequenced sample was PBMCs. Receptors originate from a young woman in good health. Each CDR3 is given with its conserved first and last residue. The D gene is left open where the match is weak. Expanded clones are given a class, and other clones once, few, many or no size at all.

TRBD1	14	TRBJ1-6	TRBV20-1	few	TGCAGCACCCCCGGGACAGCATATAATTCACCCCTCCACTTT	CSTPGTAYNSPLHF
NA	14	TRBJ1-1	TRBV2	few	TGTGCCAACAGACCGGGACAACTGAACACTGAAGCTTTCTTT	CANRPGQLNTEAFF
TRBD2	16	TRBJ2-2	TRBV12-3/TRBV12-4	many	TGTGCCAGCAGTTTACGAGCTAGCGGGTCGACCGGGGAGCTGTTTTTT	CASSLRASGSTGELFF
TRBD1	16	TRBJ2-2	TRBV24-1	NA	TGTGCCACCAGTGAAACCGGGACAGGGTTAGCCGGGGAGCTGTTTTTT	CATSETGTGLAGELFF
TRBD2	18	TRBJ2-2	TRBV28	NA	TGTGCCAGCAGTTGGACTAGCGGATCAATCGCGAACACCGGGGAGCTGTTTTTT	CASSWTSGSIANTGELFF
TRBD2	16	TRBJ2-5	TRBV5-1	NA	TGCGCCAGCAGCTTCACTGGGTCCGGGGGGTCAGAGACCCAGTACTTC	CASSFTGSGGSETQYF
NA	16	TRBJ2-7	TRBV10-3	few	TGTGCCATCAGTGAGTCGTTAGCAGGGCCCCCCTACGAGCAGTACTTC	CAISESLAGPPYEQYF
TRBD2	15	TRBJ2-1	TRBV5-4	NA	TGTGCCAGCAGCTCGACCGGGACTAGCGGCTATGAGCAGTTCTTC	CASSSTGTSGYEQFF
NA	18	TRBJ2-1	TRBV20-1	NA	TGCAGTGCTAGAGTCCCCCAACCACTAGCCCAAGAGGCAAATGAGCAGTTCTTC	CSARVPQPLAQEANEQFF
TRBD2	14	TRBJ2-1	TRBV20-1	NA	TGCAGTGCTAGAGACCGGACTAGTCATGATGAGCAGTTCTTC	CSARDRTSHDEQFF
TRBD2	18	TRBJ2-5	TRBV11-2	few	TGTGCCAGCAGAAGATCTCTAGCGGGTCTCCCGAGGGGAGAGACCCAGTACTTC	CASRRSLAGLPRGETQYF
TRBD1	16	TRBJ2-5	TRBV12-3/TRBV12-4	few	TGTGCCAGCAGTTTACGCCCGACAGGGGTCGGAGAGACCCAGTACTTC	CASSLRPTGVGETQYF
NA	16	TRBJ2-2	TRBV7-9	few	TGTGCCAGCAGCTCGGACGGGACTGGGGCCACCGGGGAGCTGTTTTTT	CASSSDGTGATGELFF
TRBD2	18	TRBJ2-1	TRBV7-8	NA	TGTGCCAGCAGCTTATTTAGGGCGGGAGGGTACTCCTACAATGAGCAGTTCTTC	CASSLFRAGGYSYNEQFF
NA	14	TRBJ2-1	TRBV7-9	NA	TGTGCCAGCACGAGAGGAGGGAGCGGGAATGAGCAGTTCTTC	CASTRGGSGNEQFF
TRBD1	12	TRBJ2-1	TRBV20-1	many	TGCAGTGCTCCACCGCCCGGACAGGGGGTGTTCTTC	CSAPPPGQGVFF
NA	14	TRBJ2-3	TRBV6-2/TRBV6-3	few	TGTGCCAGCAGTTACGGGACTTTAACAGATACGCAGTATTTT	CASSYGTLTDTQYF
NA	14	TRBJ2-5	TRBV20-1	NA	TGCAGTGCTACAGTACAGGGACTCCAAGAGACCCAGTACTTC	CSATVQGLQETQYF
TRBD1	15	TRBJ1-2	TRBV2	few	TGTGCCAGCATTCTAACCTGGGACAGTTTTGATGGCTACACCTTC	CASILTWDSFDGYTF
NA	13	TRBJ1-1	TRBV5-6	few	TGTGCCAGCAGCCCACCCGATGACGCTGAAGCTTTCTTT	CASSPPDDAEAFF
NA	14	TRBJ2-7	TRBV19	NA	TGTGCCAGTAGTATTCTGGCGCGATTCTACGAGCAGTACTTC	CASSILARFYEQYF
NA	13	TRBJ1-2	TRBV24-1	NA	TGTGCCACCAGTGGGGGGGGTTTTTATGGCTACACCTTC	CATSGGGFYGYTF
TRBD2	17	TRBJ2-3	TRBV5-1	NA	TGCGCCAGCAGCCCCGACGGGCTAGCGGCGGGCACAGATACGCAGTATTTT	CASSPDGLAAGTDTQYF
NA	11	TRBJ2-4	TRBV3-1	few	TGTGCCAGCAGCTCCTTCGGGAATCAGTACTTC	CASSSFGNQYF
NA	14	TRBJ1-5	TRBV12-3/TRBV12-4	many	TGTGCCAGCAGCCGTCGGACAGAGATCAGCTCCTTTCGTTTT	CASSRRTEISSFRF
NA	15	TRBJ2-2	TRBV10-3	NA	TGTGCCATCAGTGAGGTGCAGGGCGAGACCGGGGAGCTGTTTTTT	CAISEVQGETGELFF
NA	13	TRBJ2-3	TRBV3-1	few	TGTGCCAGCAGCCGGTACTCCACAGATACGCAGTATTTT	CASSRYSTDTQYF
NA	17	TRBJ1-1	TRBV6-1	NA	TGTGCCAGCAGTGAACCTCGGGTGAGGTTCGTGAACACTGAAGCTTTCTTT	CASSEPRVRFVNTEAFF
TRBD1	15	TRBJ2-4	TRBV20-1	few	TGCAGTGCTAGAGAAGCAGGGGGATGGGAAAACATTCAGTACTTC	CSAREAGGWENIQYF
NA	14	TRBJ2-1	TRBV12-3/TRBV12-4	few	TGTGCCAGCAGCCGGGAGAGGAGGACCAGTGAGCAGTTCTTC	CASSRERRTSEQFF
NA	14	TRBJ1-5	TRBV20-1	few	TGCAGTGCTAGGGACCCGACAGACAATCAGCCCCAGCATTTT	CSARDPTDNQPQHF
NA	13	TRBJ2-3	TRBV9	few	TGTGCCAGTCCACCGCGTGGCACAGATACGCAGTATTTT	CASPPRGTDTQYF
TRBD1	15	TRBJ2-5	TRBV19	few	TGTGCCAGTAGTATACTCAGACAGGGCCAAGAGACCCAGTACTTC	CASSILRQGQETQYF
NA	13	TRBJ1-2	TRBV7-9	NA	TGTGCCAGCAGCTTATTACAGGGTGACGGCTACACCTTC	CASSLLQGDGYTF
NA	11	TRBJ1-1	TRBV3-1	few	TGTGCCAGCAGCCATAGTTCTGAAGCTTTCTTT	CASSHSSEAFF
NA	13	TRBJ1-2	TRBV9	many	TGTGCCAGCAGCGTAGGAGGGGGTTATGGCTACACCTTC	CASSVGGGYGYTF